This T cell receptor (beta chain) was sequenced in a study of T cells in tuberculosis (dated by TCRdb to the late 2010s). Regarding the research as a whole: In the study, CD1B tetramers and high-throughput TCR immunosequencing were combined to characterize T cells specific for the mycobacterial lipid antigen glucose monomycolate (GMM). With approximately nine people per group, a South African clinical cohort compared IGRA-negative adolescents, IGRA-positive adolescents with latent tuberculosis, and adults with active tuberculosis.

The immunoSEQ multiplex PCR assay was used to generate TCR libraries, with TCR-beta and/or TCR-alpha/delta assays applied to each sample. The amplified TCR libraries were sequenced on the Illumina high-throughput platform. The study's own analysis went as follows. Clustering and dimensionality reduction relied on pairwise TCRdist distances among GMM-specific receptors from T cells that were either sorted ex vivo or expanded in vitro. Each clinical repertoire received a mean NN-distance score, defined as the average TCRdist to the nearest 10% of tetramer-positive reference sequences. GEM TCR motif frequency was calculated as the fraction of unique TCRs that matched known GEM sequences by V/J usage and CDR3 length. Active tuberculosis was classified by linear discriminant analysis with leave-one-out cross-validation, implemented in scikit-learn. Here the immuneACCESS table is served through TCRdb, limited to in-frame sequences with V and J called. Missing clones are a known gap in these copies; in checked studies unresolved V genes cover under half, and the rest lacks a known reason. That table furnishes V, J and clone size, whereas the DNA furnished D and trimming. Across this sample there are tens of thousands of clones, with approximately 92% seen only once. Roughly 14% of the sample is held by the ten biggest clonotypes.

Overall study outcomes, separate from this receptor: The smaller NN-distances were partly driven by shorter CDR3-alpha lengths in active tuberculosis patients, and the difference for TCR-beta did not reach statistical significance. Clinical samples were chosen by availability of cryopreserved specimens, and active tuberculosis cases were adults while controls were adolescents. With the diverse GMM-specific repertoire as input, a classifier achieved 87% accuracy (AUROC around 0.88), whereas GEM motif frequencies as input gave around 69% accuracy. Compared with IGRA-negative controls, TCR-alpha repertoires from active tuberculosis had smaller mean NN-distances to GMM-specific TCRs, which suggests clonal expansion of these TCRs.

Turning to this clone: Its antigen specificity is not known. No quality values exist for individual bases; no much larger clone is one base distant.

V is trimmed back by 6 bases and J by 2 bases, and the junction contains 7 bases that no gene match accounts for. CDR1 LNHDA and CDR2 SQIVND were looked up in the germline V gene (reference sequence). Inclusive of the bounding cysteine and phenylalanine, the CDR3 is 15 residues long. Just the 45-base CDR3 DNA is kept, in frame starting at base 1. At study entry, a tuberculin skin test and the QuantiFERON-TB GOLD In-Tube IGRA were used to screen adolescents for latent tuberculosis infection. Immunosequencing was performed on unsorted cryopreserved PBMC, with 95,000 to 100,000 T cells per clinical donor covered on average. Eleven high schools in the Worcester region of the Western Cape, South Africa, served as enrollment sites for adolescents aged 12 to 18 years. Around ten M. tuberculosis-infected adolescents and around 10 uninfected adolescents, matched for age and sex, were selected. PBMC from adolescents were isolated by density centrifugation from freshly drawn heparinized blood and were then cryopreserved.

The sample consisted of PBMCs. This TCR came from a donor between 10 and 35 years old with latent tuberculosis or without tuberculosis infection. The chain is encoded by TRBV19 joined to TRBJ1-2, with 9 central nucleotides matching TRBD1. The nucleotide sequence is given as TGTGCCAGTAGACAAAAAGGACAGGGGAACTATGGCTACACCTTC. Translation gives CASRQKGQGNYGYTF.